The subject of this entry is one TCR beta chain. Repertoires were generated with immunoSEQ multiplex PCR, while TCRdb's copy carries only in-frame clones and drops some. This table has roughly 90,000 clones, around four fifths appearing once. This record belongs to a study of blood T cell repertoires in COVID-19. The germline V gene has CDR1 WNHNN and CDR2 SYGVQD (reference sequence). The CDR3 has 14 amino acids. V was shortened by 6 bases and J by 5 bases, with 15 bases between the two germline ends. J is TRBJ2-3 and V is TRBV10-1; perhaps TRBD1 as D (6 bases). The sequenced sample was peripheral blood. This TCR was recovered from a human donor in a cohort sampled during active COVID-19. The DNA of the CDR3 is TGCGCCAGCAGATCGGACAGTACGGGAGATACGCAGTATTTT. This sequence encodes CASRSDSTGDTQYF.